Following are 28 T cell receptor beta chains from one sample sequenced in a study of beta chain features in type 1 diabetes. cDNA synthesis used the whole RNA isolate, giving expressed TCRB sequences. Sequenced by immunoSEQ multiplex PCR; TCRdb stores in-frame clones only, minus some. The sample holds tens of thousands of clones, just under 50% seen once. Study results and caveats: For Type 1 diabetes patients, all four CD4+ subsets carried TCRB CDR3s that were moderately but significantly shorter.

Their antigens remain unidentified. The specimen was central memory CD4+ T cells from blood. The source of these receptors is a man aged 25-40 years with type 1 diabetes.

This clone was counted between two and nine times. V and J are TRBV6-5 and TRBJ1-1; D gene unclear. Germline V gives CDR1 MNHEY, CDR2 SVGAGI. With 5 bases removed from V and 6 bases from J, the gap between germline ends came to 16 bases. The CDR3 spans 14 residues. CDR3 amino acids: CASSESGVRAEAFF. CDR3 bases: TGTGCCAGCAGTGAAAGCGGGGTTAGAGCTGAAGCTTTCTTT.

The chain carries TRBV6-6 and TRBJ2-3, with TRBD2 identical over 12 bases. The germline CDR1 and CDR2 sequences are MNHNY and SVGAGI (reference sequence). The CDR3 sequence is 15 residues long. J lost 4 bases, V lost 4 bases, and 3 bases had no gene match. The CDR3 is CASSWGLAGADTQYF. The DNA of the CDR3 is TGTGCCAGCAGTTGGGGACTAGCGGGCGCAGATACGCAGTATTTT.

The chain couples TRBV18 to TRBJ1-3; no reliable D call. Looked up from germline, CDR1 is KGHSH and CDR2 is LQKENI. Trimming removed 3 bases from V and 0 bases from J, with 9 bases in between. The CDR3 sequence is 15 residues long. This CDR3 is CASSPDTDSGNTIYF. CDR3 coding DNA: TGTGCCAGCTCACCTGACACAGACTCTGGAAACACCATATATTTT.

This chain joins TRBV7-9 and TRBJ2-2; D ambiguous. Germline V gives CDR1 SEHNR, CDR2 FQNEAQ (reference sequence). There are 14 residues in the CDR3. The V gene lost 5 bases and the J gene lost 0 bases, with 7 bases spanning the gap. The CDR3 protein is CASSPPSNTGELFF. The CDR3, as DNA: TGTGCCAGCAGCCCTCCCTCGAACACCGGGGAGCTGTTTTTT.

This clone showed up just a few times. The CDR3 reads CASTQEGTGGHEQFF. CDR3 nucleotide sequence: TGTGCCAGCACCCAGGAGGGGACAGGGGGTCATGAGCAGTTCTTC. The rearrangement joins TRBV7-9 to TRBJ2-1, with 11 positions matching TRBD1. The CDR3 has 15 residues. V was clipped by 7 bases and J by 8 bases; unmatched bases: 10. Germline CDR1 and CDR2: SEHNR and FQNEAQ (reference sequence).

The chain is built from TRBV11-2 and TRBJ1-4, with 9 nucleotides matching TRBD1. Trimming at V came to 5 bases and at J to 6 bases, leaving 7 bases not matched to a gene. This CDR3 spans 15 amino acids. CDR1 is SGHAT, CDR2 FQNNGV, per germline. CDR3 amino acids: CASSRTGQGDEKLFF. The CDR3 nucleotides are TGTGCCAGCAGCCGTACGGGACAGGGAGATGAAAAACTGTTTTTT.

This sequence joins TRBV5-1 and TRBJ1-2; 7 bases align to TRBD1. Looked up from germline, CDR1 is SGHRS and CDR2 is YFSETQ. The CDR3 loop spans 14 amino acids. The ends lost 0 bases at V and 8 bases at J; junction bases unmatched: 7. CDR3 coding DNA: TGCGCCAGCAGCTTGGAAGGGACAGCCCGAGGCTACACCTTC. Amino acid sequence: CASSLEGTARGYTF. Full variable domain (outside the CDR3, taken from reference TRBV5-1 and TRBJ1-2): KAGVTQTPRYLIKTRGQQVTLSCSPISGHRSVSWYQQTPGQGLQFLFEYFSETQRNKGNFPGRFSGRQFSNSRSEMNVSTLELGDSALYLCASSLEGTARGYTFGSGTRLTVV.

The chain carries TRBV11-2 and TRBJ1-2; 9 bases line up with TRBD1. The CDR3 runs to 15 residues. The junction had 12 bases not matched to a gene; V was cut back by 5 bases and J by 8 bases. Germline CDR1 is SGHAT and CDR2 is FQNNGV. Here the CDR3 reads CASSPGGGQGRGYTF. As DNA, the CDR3 is TGTGCCAGCAGCCCAGGGGGAGGACAGGGGCGAGGCTACACCTTC.

The CDR3 protein is CASSSGLAGAVGELFF. Written as DNA, the CDR3 is TGTGCCAGCTCATCCGGACTAGCGGGAGCAGTCGGGGAGCTGTTTTTT. The J gene is TRBJ2-2, the V gene TRBV18, with 13 bases aligning to TRBD2. The V gene end was trimmed by 5 bases and the J gene end by 7 bases; junction bases not matched to a gene: 7. This CDR3 contains 16 residues. CDR1 and CDR2 (germline): KGHSH, LQKENI.

The V gene is TRBV5-1, the J gene TRBJ2-4; 8 nucleotides agree with TRBD2. Germline V lookup: CDR1 SGHRS, CDR2 YFSETQ. The CDR3 is 16 residues long. Germline trimming cut 0 bases from V and 3 bases from J; bases unmatched to any gene: 5. The CDR3 sequence: CASSLEGLGGKNIQYF. Written as DNA, the CDR3 is TGCGCCAGCAGCTTGGAGGGACTAGGGGGCAAAAACATTCAGTACTTC.

The chain recombines TRBV7-2 with TRBJ2-5; D is possibly TRBD1 (6 bases). With the DNA end fitting TRBJ2-7 better, the J assignment may be wrong. Looked up from germline, CDR1 is SGHTA and CDR2 is FQGNSA. The CDR3 covers 15 residues. In DNA form, the CDR3 reads TGTGCCAGCAGCTTAGCTCCGGACAGCTCCTACGAGCAGTACTTC. This sequence encodes CASSLAPDSSYEQYF.

The count of this clone is one. The chain couples TRBV28 to TRBJ2-6, with D perhaps TRBD2 (5 bases). The ends were cut back, 5 bases at V and 2 bases at J, with 10 bases in the middle. The CDR3 extends over 15 amino acids. Germline CDR1 and CDR2: MDHEN and SYDVKM. In DNA, the CDR3 is TGTGCCAGCAGTACACCGGGAACTGGGGCCAACGTCCTGACTTTC. Its protein is CASSTPGTGANVLTF.

The J gene is TRBJ2-3, the V gene TRBV11-3; D gene ambiguous. The germline V gene has CDR1 SGHNT and CDR2 YENEEA. Trimming left V 5 bases short and J 6 bases short, with 9 bases between. The CDR3 covers 12 residues. The CDR3 coding sequence is TGTGCCAGCAGCCGATCCAGGGATACGCAGTATTTT. This codes for CASSRSRDTQYF. The full variable domain, in which reference TRBV11-3 and TRBJ2-3 provide the parts outside the CDR3, is EAGVVQSPRYKIIEKKQPVAFWCNPISGHNTLYWYLQNLGQGPELLIRYENEEAVDDSQLPKDRFSAERLKGVDSTLKIQPAELGDSAVYLCASSRSRDTQYFGPGTRLTVL.

Only one count was recorded for this clone. The gene calls are TRBV7-9 and TRBJ2-5, with D possibly being TRBD1 (5 bases). V was trimmed by 0 bases and J by 2 bases, leaving 10 bases between them. Germline lookup yields CDR1 SEHNR and CDR2 FQNEAQ (reference sequence). This CDR3 comprises 15 residues. The CDR3 sequence: CASSLAQGRQETQYF. In nucleotides, the CDR3 is TGTGCCAGCAGCTTAGCGCAGGGCAGACAAGAGACCCAGTACTTC.

A few counts support this clone. The chain employs TRBV11-2 and TRBJ1-4; 7 bases are shared with TRBD1. Trimming cost V 5 bases and J 11 bases; bases outside gene matches: 8. Germline V lookup: CDR1 SGHAT, CDR2 FQNNGV. This CDR3 has 13 residues. The CDR3 region is CASSTGGGMKLFF. The DNA for the CDR3 is TGTGCCAGCAGCACGGGAGGGGGCATGAAACTGTTTTTT. Supplemented by reference TRBV11-2 and TRBJ1-4, the full variable domain reads EAGVAQSPRYKIIEKRQSVAFWCNPISGHATLYWYQQILGQGPKLLIQFQNNGVVDDSQLPKDRFSAERLKGVDSTLKIQPAKLEDSAVYLCASSTGGGMKLFFGSGTQLSVL.

This clone has a handful of counts. The rearrangement links TRBV5-6 to TRBJ1-1, with TRBD1 matching over 7 bases. CDR3 length: 14 amino acids. Losses at the gene ends were 5 bases for V and 1 base for J; bases not matched to a gene: 5. The germline gives CDR1 SGHDT, CDR2 YYEEEE. Here the CDR3 DNA reads TGTGCCAGCAGAGAACAGGGGCGGAACACTGAAGCTTTCTTT. The encoded protein is CASREQGRNTEAFF.

This rearrangement joins TRBV2 to TRBJ2-5, with TRBD2 identical over 7 bases. Trimming removed 3 bases from V and 5 bases from J; junction bases left unmatched: 6. CDR1 is SNHLY and CDR2 is FYNNEI in the germline V gene. This CDR3 region has 14 residues. The CDR3 nucleotides read TGTGCCAGCAGTGAGACAGCGCGGGGGGAGACCCAGTACTTC. This gives the protein CASSETARGETQYF.

This clone has only a few counts. The chain uses TRBV2 and TRBJ1-2, with TRBD1 as a possible D gene (5 bases). This CDR3 comprises 14 residues. Germline values: CDR1 SNHLY, CDR2 FYNNEI. V lost 5 bases, J lost 1 base, and 11 bases lay in between. The CDR3 reads CASSSGLDNYGYTF. The CDR3 nucleotides are TGTGCCAGCAGTTCGGGACTAGATAACTATGGCTACACCTTC.

The chain joins TRBV18 to TRBJ2-5, with D perhaps TRBD1 (5 bases). The CDR3 consists of 13 residues. The germline V gene has CDR1 KGHSH and CDR2 LQKENI. Trimming cost V 4 bases and J 5 bases, with 11 bases left between them. As DNA, the CDR3 is TGTGCCAGCTCACAAGTGAAGGGGGAGACCCAGTACTTC. Its translation: CASSQVKGETQYF.

The chain recombines TRBV10-3 with TRBJ2-1; TRBD2 matches at 10 bases. This CDR3 has 14 amino acids. V shed 11 bases, J shed 5 bases, and the junction held 9 bases outside the gene matches. CDR1 and CDR2 from the germline V gene are ENHRY and SYGVKD. CDR3 nucleotide sequence: TGTGCCGCCGGAGGACTAGCGGTTGACAATGAGCAGTTCTTC. Amino acids: CAAGGLAVDNEQFF.

In this sample, this clone turned up a few times. The chain uses TRBV4-1 and TRBJ2-1; D possibly corresponds to TRBD1 (6 bases). Germline assignment: CDR1 MGHRA and CDR2 YSYEKL. The CDR3 has 19 amino acids. The ends were cut back, 5 bases at V and 3 bases at J, with 26 bases in the middle. The CDR3 DNA is TGCGCCAGCAGCGAAGCACCCGGGACAATGGGCAGGGTCTACAATGAGCAGTTCTTC. It is translated as CASSEAPGTMGRVYNEQFF.

In this sample, this clone turned up a few times. The chain is built from TRBV2 and TRBJ1-2; TRBD1 agrees at 7 bases. CDR1 and CDR2 from the germline V gene are SNHLY and FYNNEI. Trimming removed 4 bases from V and 12 bases from J; junction bases left unmatched: 5. CDR3 length equals 11 residues. The CDR3 sequence: CASSVGTEDTF. The CDR3 nucleotides read TGTGCCAGCAGTGTTGGGACAGAAGACACCTTC.

The chain is built from TRBV4-1 and TRBJ1-2; D not certain. Germline loops: CDR1 MGHRA, CDR2 YSYEKL. The CDR3 loop spans 13 amino acids. V gave up 3 bases and J gave up 7 bases, with 12 bases separating them. The CDR3 protein is CASSQTGGSGYTF. CDR3 DNA: TGCGCCAGCAGCCAGACTGGAGGATCTGGCTACACCTTC.

CDR3 region: CASSPRLAGGGNEQFF. CDR3 bases: TGTGCCAGCAGCCCCCGACTAGCGGGAGGGGGCAATGAGCAGTTCTTC. J is TRBJ2-1 and V is TRBV7-9; TRBD2 matches 14 bases. This CDR3 has 16 amino acids. The J segment lost 6 bases and the V segment lost 5 bases, leaving 6 bases of the junction unmatched. Looked up from germline, CDR1 is SEHNR and CDR2 is FQNEAQ (reference sequence).

This clone showed up just a few times. The CDR3 region is CASQGYNEQFF. CDR3 coding DNA: TGTGCCAGTCAGGGATACAATGAGCAGTTCTTC. The rearrangement uses TRBV28 and TRBJ2-1; D is perhaps TRBD1 (5 bases). Germline loops: CDR1 MDHEN, CDR2 SYDVKM. The CDR3 has 11 amino acids. Trimming removed 9 bases at V and 4 bases at J, with 7 bases between.

The chain has TRBV7-9 and TRBJ1-2; 8 bases are a match to TRBD1. V trimming: 4 bases; J trimming: 8 bases; junction bases outside the gene matches: 6. The germline gives CDR1 SEHNR, CDR2 FQNEAQ (reference sequence). The CDR3 is 13 amino acids. CDR3 nucleotides: TGTGCCAGCAGCTCGGGACAGGAGTTGGGCTACACCTTC. Translation: CASSSGQELGYTF.

This rearrangement joins TRBV7-9 to TRBJ1-4; TRBD1 might be the D (5 bases). The CDR3 is 17 amino acids. The germline V gene encodes CDR1 SEHNR and CDR2 FQNEAQ (reference sequence). The V end was cut by 1 base, the J end by 4 bases, with 16 bases between. For the CDR3, the DNA is TGTGCCAGCAGCTTAGGGGGGGACGTGGCCGGTAATGAAAAACTGTTTTTT. It codes for CASSLGGDVAGNEKLFF.

The V and J genes are TRBV7-8 and TRBJ1-3; no reliable D call. CDR3 length equals 15 residues. The germline V and J ends were trimmed by 1 base and 1 base, with 8 bases remaining between them. CDR1 is SGHVS and CDR2 is FQNEAQ in the germline V gene. The chain's CDR3 is CASSLGSSSGNTIYF. CDR3 nucleotide sequence: TGTGCCAGCAGCTTAGGTAGTTCGTCTGGAAACACCATATATTTT. Combining the CDR3 with reference TRBV7-8 and TRBJ1-3 gives the whole variable domain GAGVSQSPRYKVAKRGQDVALRCDPISGHVSLFWYQQALGQGPEFLTYFQNEAQLDKSGLPSDRFFAERPEGSVSTLKIQRTQQEDSAVYLCASSLGSSSGNTIYFGEGSWLTVV.